This T cell receptor beta chain was identified during a study of cytomegalovirus exposure and HLA in healthy donors. The CDR3 length is 20 residues. The V gene's germline CDR1 is SGHKS and CDR2 YYEKEE (reference sequence). Losses at the gene ends were 1 base for V and 3 bases for J; bases not matched to a gene: 13. In the PCR, 60 Vbeta and 13 Jbeta primers were used. Measured with immunoSEQ multiplex PCR; TCRdb has only the in-frame clones, and not every one. Of about 140,000 clones detected, 65% to 85% appear once; the ten largest clones hold approximately 1%. Samples came from healthy bone marrow donors. This clone was seen just once.

Input material: PBMCs. The rearrangement uses TRBV5-5 and TRBJ2-7; TRBD2 matches 16 bases. This TCR came from a man between 18 and 29 years old in good health and CMV-seronegative. In nucleotides, the CDR3 is TGTGCCAGCAGCTTGAGGTTGGGACTAGCGGGGGGGCCGTGGAGCTACGAGCAGTACTTC. It encodes CASSLRLGLAGGPWSYEQYF.